Below, 5 T cell receptor beta chains from the same sample are listed, as sequenced in a study of shared clonotypes between healthy human individuals. The assay was immunoSEQ multiplex PCR, and TCRdb's table has in-frame clones only and misses some. The sample consists of under 2,500,000 clones, about 94% of them appearing once. The material sequenced was naive CD4+ T cells sorted from blood. Subset: CD45RA+ positively selected. The receptor source for this set is a man aged 18 to 29 in good health.

The J gene is TRBJ2-5, the V gene TRBV4-1; TRBD1 is a possible D gene (6 bases). The germline V gene has CDR1 MGHRA and CDR2 YSYEKL. V shed 1 base and J shed 4 bases, with 13 bases lying between them. This CDR3 contains 15 residues. CDR3 region: CASSQVGGYGETQYF. CDR3 DNA: TGCGCCAGCAGCCAAGTAGGGGGATACGGAGAGACCCAGTACTTC.

V usage is TRBV7-6 and J usage is TRBJ2-5; TRBD1 matches at 8 bases. Trimming took 1 base from V and 5 from J; bases not matched to a gene: 6. Looked up from germline, CDR1 is SGHVS and CDR2 is FNYEAQ. The CDR3 sequence is 15 residues long. The CDR3 bases are TGTGCCAGCAGCTTAGGAGGACAGGGAACCGAGACCCAGTACTTC. Translating gives CASSLGGQGTETQYF.

The chain employs TRBV19 and TRBJ2-1; D is tentatively TRBD1 or TRBD2 (7 bases each). V lost 4 bases to trimming and J lost 7 bases, with 23 bases between them. Looked up from germline, CDR1 is LNHDA and CDR2 is SQIVND (reference sequence). The CDR3 loop spans 17 amino acids. CDR3 residues: CASSTPQTGRAGNEQFF. The CDR3 DNA sequence: TGTGCCAGTAGTACCCCCCAGACAGGGAGGGCGGGGAATGAGCAGTTCTTC.

The chain joins TRBV4-1 to TRBJ2-6; no definite D call. The CDR3 is 16 residues long. Trimming removed 1 base at V and 2 bases at J, with 9 bases between. CDR1 is MGHRA and CDR2 is YSYEKL in the germline V gene. The CDR3 protein is CASSQVPLAGANVLTF. The CDR3 bases are TGCGCCAGCAGCCAAGTTCCTTTGGCTGGGGCCAACGTCCTGACTTTC.

This clone turned up a few times. The chain uses TRBV15 and TRBJ2-7, with 7 bases fitting TRBD2. V gave up 6 bases and J gave up 2 bases; unmatched junction bases: 10. This CDR3 is 15 amino acids long. CDR1 and CDR2 from the germline V gene are LNHNV and YYDKDF (reference sequence). The CDR3 DNA reads TGTGCCACCAGGGTAGGACTAGAAGGGCCCTACGAGCAGTACTTC. It codes for CATRVGLEGPYEQYF.